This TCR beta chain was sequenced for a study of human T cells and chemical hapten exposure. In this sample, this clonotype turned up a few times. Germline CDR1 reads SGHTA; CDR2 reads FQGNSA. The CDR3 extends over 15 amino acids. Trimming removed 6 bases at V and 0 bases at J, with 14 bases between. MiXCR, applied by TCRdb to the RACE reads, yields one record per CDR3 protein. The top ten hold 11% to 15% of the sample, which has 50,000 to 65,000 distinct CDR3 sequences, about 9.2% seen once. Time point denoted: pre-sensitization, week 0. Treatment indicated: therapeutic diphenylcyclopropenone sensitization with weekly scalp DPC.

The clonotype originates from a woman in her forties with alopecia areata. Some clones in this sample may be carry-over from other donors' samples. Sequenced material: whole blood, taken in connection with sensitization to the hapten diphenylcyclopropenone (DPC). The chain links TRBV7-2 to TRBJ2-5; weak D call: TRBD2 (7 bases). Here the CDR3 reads CASRYSGGHQETQYF. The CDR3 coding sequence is TGTGCCAGCAGATACTCGGGGGGCCACCAAGAGACCCAGTACTTC.